What follows are 19 T cell receptor beta chains derived from one specimen sequenced in a study of blood T cell repertoires in COVID-19. Sequencing was performed with immunoSEQ multiplex PCR; in TCRdb, only in-frame clones are kept and a portion is missing. The table lists a few hundred thousand clones, roughly 84% of them singletons. The sample was PBMCs or T cells enriched from blood (not recorded which). The origin of the receptors is a young woman who had been exposed to COVID-19.

The chain uses TRBV6-5 and TRBJ1-5; TRBD1 matches 9 bases. The germline CDR1 and CDR2 sequences are MNHEY and SVGAGI. Unmatched junction bases numbered 5, after V lost 6 bases and J lost 2 bases. The CDR3 has 15 amino acids. The CDR3 DNA is TGTGCCAGCAGACCGGACAGGGGTGGCAATCAGCCCCAGCATTTT. This encodes CASRPDRGGNQPQHF.

This rearrangement joins TRBV20-1 to TRBJ2-7, with 10 bases identical to TRBD2. With 5 bases clipped from V and 5 bases from J, the junction kept 0 bases outside the gene matches. The CDR3 is 11 amino acids. Germline CDR1 DFQATT, CDR2 SNEGSKA (reference sequence). CDR3: CSAGLADEQYF. For the CDR3, the DNA is TGCAGTGCTGGACTAGCGGACGAGCAGTACTTC.

CDR3 DNA: TGCAGCGTCGCAGGCACTCTAGCGGGGGGGCGGACCGGGGAGCTGTTTTTT. Protein sequence: CSVAGTLAGGRTGELFF. This chain joins TRBV29-1 and TRBJ2-2; TRBD2 matches 12 bases. This CDR3 is built from 17 residues. Germline trimming cut 6 bases from V and 5 bases from J; bases unmatched to any gene: 13. The germline gives CDR1 SQVTM, CDR2 ANQGSEA.

This chain uses TRBV19 with TRBJ2-3; D is perhaps TRBD2 (6 bases). Per germline, CDR1 LNHDA and CDR2 SQIVND (reference sequence). V was shortened by 6 bases and J by 2 bases, with 12 bases between the two germline ends. The CDR3 runs 14 residues. The CDR3 coding sequence is TGTGCCAGTAGAGGCTGGGGGGACACAGATACGCAGTATTTT. Amino acid sequence: CASRGWGDTDTQYF.

This chain joins TRBV10-3 and TRBJ2-7; D is undetermined. Trimming cost V 0 bases and J 3 bases, with 12 bases left between them. CDR3 size: 15 residues. Germline V CDR1 and CDR2: ENHRY, SYGVKD. The CDR3 spells CAISESDSLDYEQYF. The CDR3 coding sequence is TGTGCCATCAGTGAGTCTGATAGCCTCGACTACGAGCAGTACTTC.

The chain links TRBV19 to TRBJ1-1, with D possibly matching TRBD1 (5 bases). Germline CDR1 and CDR2: LNHDA and SQIVND (reference sequence). This CDR3 region has 13 residues. Trimming removed 6 bases at V and 2 bases at J, with 10 bases between. CDR3 region: CASSSTVNTEAFF. The CDR3 DNA reads TGTGCCAGTAGCTCGACAGTTAACACTGAAGCTTTCTTT.

V is TRBV5-3 and J is TRBJ2-1, with TRBD2 matching over 11 bases. TRBV5-3 is recorded as an ORF, its role being uncertain. CDR3 length: 18 residues. Trimming took 1 base from V and 7 from J; bases not matched to a gene: 13. CDR3 nucleotide sequence: TGTGCCAGAAGCTTGCTTAATGCGGCTAGCGGGAGGCGGAATGAGCAGTTCTTC. Amino acid sequence: CARSLLNAASGRRNEQFF.

The chain links TRBV18 to TRBJ2-4; 8 bases are shared with TRBD1. The ends lost 6 bases at V and 12 bases at J; junction bases unmatched: 16. There are 15 residues in the CDR3. Germline-derived CDR1 and CDR2 are KGHSH and LQKENI. CDR3 protein: CASSPGQGGQNDQYF. CDR3 sequence (DNA): TGTGCCAGCTCCCCCGGACAGGGAGGACAAAATGATCAGTACTTC.

The chain links TRBV4-2 to TRBJ1-2, with a possible D match to TRBD1 (6 bases). V was pared by 4 bases and J by 8 bases, with 17 bases between. The CDR3 contains 14 residues. The germline CDR1 and CDR2 sequences are LGHNA and YNFKEQ. The CDR3: CASSREAGVGGYTF. The CDR3 nucleotides are TGTGCCAGCAGCCGAGAAGCAGGGGTAGGAGGCTACACCTTC.

This clone was found a few times. V is TRBV27 and J is TRBJ1-5; 7 bases are shared with TRBD1. The germline V gene encodes CDR1 MNHEY and CDR2 SMNVEV (reference sequence). CDR3 length: 16 residues. With V trimmed by 6 bases and J by 3 bases, 11 bases remained unmatched. CDR3 DNA sequence: TGTGCCAGCAGCAACCGTCGGGACAGCCTCAATCAGCCCCAGCATTTT. Its translation: CASSNRRDSLNQPQHF.

The chain joins TRBV29-1 to TRBJ1-1; D perhaps matches TRBD1 (5 bases). This CDR3 region has 13 residues. The germline V gene encodes CDR1 SQVTM and CDR2 ANQGSEA. The V and J ends lost 7 bases and 3 bases respectively, with 15 bases between them. As DNA, the CDR3 is TGCAGCGCTAAACAGGAAATTTACACTGAAGCTTTCTTT. It is translated as CSAKQEIYTEAFF.

The rearrangement joins TRBV6-2 or TRBV6-3 to TRBJ1-5; 10 bases are shared with TRBD1. Trimming removed 2 bases from V and 6 bases from J; junction bases left unmatched: 10. The CDR3 extends over 17 amino acids. Germline V gene lookup returns CDR1 MNHEY and CDR2 SVGEGT. The CDR3 spells CASSYPRRTGGTQPQHF. In DNA, the CDR3 is TGTGCCAGCAGTTACCCACGGCGGACAGGGGGTACTCAGCCCCAGCATTTT.

This clone was detected only once. CDR3 in DNA: TGTGCCAGCTCACCCCCATTTGTAGGGGTGAACACTGAAGCTTTCTTT. Its protein product is CASSPPFVGVNTEAFF. This sequence joins TRBV18 and TRBJ1-1, with D possibly TRBD1 on 5 matching bases. The CDR3 has 16 amino acids. Trimming took 3 bases from V and 0 from J, leaving 14 bases between them. CDR1 and CDR2 (germline): KGHSH, LQKENI.

The chain couples TRBV20-1 to TRBJ2-7; a possible D gene is TRBD1 (6 bases). V lost 7 bases, J lost 5 bases, and 9 bases lay in between. Looked up from germline, CDR1 is DFQATT and CDR2 is SNEGSKA (reference sequence). CDR3 length equals 10 residues. In DNA, the CDR3 is TGCAGTGGCCGGGACAACGAGCAGTACTTC. Its protein product is CSGRDNEQYF.

The V call is TRBV19, the J call TRBJ1-5, with TRBD1 as a possible D gene (5 bases). The germline V gene has CDR1 LNHDA and CDR2 SQIVND (reference sequence). This CDR3 contains 13 residues. The V and J ends lost 7 bases and 6 bases respectively, with 13 bases between them. CDR3 protein: CASTGQGTQPQHF. As DNA, the CDR3 is TGTGCCAGTACTGGTCAGGGTACTCAGCCCCAGCATTTT.

This clone was recorded a few times. The chain uses TRBV28 and TRBJ2-1; the D gene is possibly TRBD1 (5 bases). From germline, CDR1 is MDHEN and CDR2 SYDVKM. Deletions cut 7 bases from V and 11 bases from J, with 18 bases between. The CDR3 has 13 residues. CDR3: CASTQMGRIQQFF. CDR3 bases: TGTGCCAGCACCCAGATGGGGCGAATCCAGCAGTTCTTC.

This CDR3 reads CASSSLTGVTYNSPLHF. Here the CDR3 DNA reads TGTGCCAGCAGCTCATTGACAGGGGTGACCTATAATTCACCCCTCCACTTT. The rearrangement joins TRBV7-2 to TRBJ1-6; 8 bases agree with TRBD1. This CDR3 is 17 amino acids long. The V gene's germline CDR1 is SGHTA and CDR2 FQGNSA. V lost 4 bases to trimming and J lost 2 bases; unmatched junction nucleotides: 7.

The chain recombines TRBV3-1 (or the pseudogene TRBV3-2) with TRBJ2-3, with a possible D match to TRBD2 (6 bases). This CDR3 spans 15 amino acids. The V and J ends lost 4 bases and 1 base respectively, with 12 bases between them. Germline V gene sequence: CDR1 LGHDT, CDR2 YNNKEL (reference sequence). For the CDR3, the DNA is TGTGCCAGCAGCCCCCGGGACTTCGGCACAGATACGCAGTATTTT. It yields the protein CASSPRDFGTDTQYF.

V usage is TRBV29-1 and J usage is TRBJ2-7, with TRBD1 matching over 11 bases. Trimming took 0 bases from V and 2 from J; bases not matched to a gene: 3. This CDR3 is built from 15 residues. Germline CDR1 is SQVTM and CDR2 is ANQGSEA. This CDR3 is CSVEDWDRGAYEQYF. CDR3 DNA: TGCAGCGTTGAAGATTGGGACAGGGGGGCCTACGAGCAGTACTTC.